This is a list of T cell receptor beta chains from one sample in a study of CD8+ T cells in alopecia areata. This table comes from immunoSEQ multiplex PCR, and its TCRdb copy is limited to in-frame clones, with some not included. The table shows approximately 160,000 clones, with less than 70% occurring only once. The sequenced sample was CD4+ T cells sorted from blood, obtained at week 24, from a patient treated with tofacitinib. These receptors all stem from a human donor with alopecia areata. Each CDR3 is given with its conserved first and last residue. A D gene is named only where the DNA matches it firmly. Clone size is not always given. Where it is, it says once, few, many or a class for expanded clones.

TRBV6-1	TRBJ2-7	TRBD2	.	TGTGCCAGCGGGATAGCGGGGGTCTACGAGCAGTACTTC	CASGIAGVYEQYF
TRBV28	TRBJ2-5	TRBD2	once	TGTGCCAGCAGTTCCCTCGGGGGGAAAGAGACCCAGTACTTC	CASSSLGGKETQYF
TRBV5-1	TRBJ2-1	.	.	TGCGCCAGCAGCTTGGGGGCCGATAACTACAATGAGCAGTTCTTC	CASSLGADNYNEQFF
TRBV29-1	TRBJ2-1	.	.	TGCAGCGTTGTACCGCTAGCGCCATATGAGCAGTTCTTC	CSVVPLAPYEQFF
TRBV13	TRBJ2-7	.	.	TGTGCCAGCAGCTTAGGAGTTTCCTACGAGCAGTACTTC	CASSLGVSYEQYF
TRBV25-1	TRBJ1-6	.	.	TGTGCCAGCAGGGAGGGAAGGAATTCACCCCTCCACTTT	CASREGRNSPLHF
TRBV7-9	TRBJ1-1	TRBD1	few	TGTGCCAGCAGCTCCCGACAGGGGACTGAAGCTTTCTTT	CASSSRQGTEAFF
TRBV11-2	TRBJ2-3	.	.	TGTGCCAGCAGCTTAGTGGGGGGCGGCAAGCGCACAGATACGCAGTATTTT	CASSLVGGGKRTDTQYF
TRBV7-2	TRBJ1-4	.	.	TGTGCCAGCAGCTTTTTAAGGAATGAAAAACTGTTTTTT	CASSFLRNEKLFF
TRBV9	TRBJ2-7	.	.	TGTGCCAGCAGCGGGAGGATATCCTACGAGCAGTACTTC	CASSGRISYEQYF
TRBV15	TRBJ2-7	TRBD1	few	TGTGCCACCAGCAGAGAGTACAGGGGAAACGAGCAGTACTTC	CATSREYRGNEQYF
TRBV29-1	TRBJ2-2	.	.	TGCAGCGTTGAGGGTTATAACACCGGGGAGCTGTTTTTT	CSVEGYNTGELFF
TRBV5-1	TRBJ1-6	.	.	TGCGCCAGCAGCTTGGACAGCCAGAATTCACCCCTCCACTTT	CASSLDSQNSPLHF
TRBV7-2	TRBJ1-2	.	.	TGTGCCAGCAGCCCCTCCGTGGCCTGGCATGGCTACACCTTC	CASSPSVAWHGYTF
TRBV29-1	TRBJ2-5	.	few	TGCAGCGTTGAAGGAGGGACAGAGACCCAGTACTTC	CSVEGGTETQYF
TRBV4-1	TRBJ1-4	.	.	TGCGCCAGCAGCCAAGACACGGCCAGGACGGCCACTAATGAAAAACTGTTTTTT	CASSQDTARTATNEKLFF
TRBV29-1	TRBJ1-1	TRBD1	few	TGCAGCGGACAGGGATGGATGAACACTGAAGCTTTCTTT	CSGQGWMNTEAFF
TRBV7-6	TRBJ2-3	.	.	TGTGCCAGCAGCTTCGAGTGGAGTAGCGGAACCCACACAGATACGCAGTATTTT	CASSFEWSSGTHTDTQYF
TRBV5-6	TRBJ2-5	.	.	TGTGCCAGCAGCTCAGAGGCCCAGACCCAGTACTTC	CASSSEAQTQYF
TRBV2	TRBJ2-7	.	.	TGTGCCAGCAGTGGATTATTCTACGAGCAGTACTTC	CASSGLFYEQYF
TRBV6-5	TRBJ1-6	.	.	TGTGCCAGCAGTTACTCCGGGGGTTACGATAATTCACCCCTCCACTTT	CASSYSGGYDNSPLHF
TRBV15	TRBJ2-7	.	few	TGTGCCACCAGCAGAGATCTGGGCACCTACGAGCAGTACTTC	CATSRDLGTYEQYF
TRBV7-2	TRBJ2-3	TRBD2	.	TGTGCCAGCAGACATCCGGACGGGGGGGCAGATACGCAGTATTTT	CASRHPDGGADTQYF
TRBV29-1	TRBJ2-1	.	.	TGCAGCGTTAGTACACTTTACAATGAGCAGTTCTTC	CSVSTLYNEQFF
TRBV5-1	TRBJ1-2	.	few	TGCGCCAGCAGCTTGCGTCGGCAGGCCGATATACTTGGCTACACCTTC	CASSLRRQADILGYTF
TRBV29-1	TRBJ2-5	.	.	TGCAGCGTTGGAACAGGGTTATTAGAGACCCAGTACTTC	CSVGTGLLETQYF
TRBV11-2	TRBJ1-4	.	.	TGTGCCAGCAGCTTAGACGCGAGCGGTGAAAAACTGTTTTTT	CASSLDASGEKLFF
TRBV20-1	TRBJ2-7	.	.	TGCAGTGCTAGAGAAAACTACGAGCAGTACTTC	CSARENYEQYF
TRBV2	TRBJ2-4	.	few	TGTGCCAGCAGTAAGGGCGGAGCGGGCATTCAGTACTTC	CASSKGGAGIQYF
TRBV29-1	TRBJ2-3	.	.	TGCAGCGTTGAAGTCCAGGGTGGAGATACGCAGTATTTT	CSVEVQGGDTQYF
TRBV20-1	TRBJ2-5	.	few	TGCAGTGCTCGGGGGCAAGAGACCCAGTACTTC	CSARGQETQYF
TRBV2	TRBJ1-2	.	.	TGTGCCAGCAGTGAGAGGACACGCTATGGCTACACCTTC	CASSERTRYGYTF
TRBV7-2	TRBJ1-2	.	few	TGTGCCAGCAGCTTAGACCAGAACTATGGCTACACCTTC	CASSLDQNYGYTF
TRBV2	TRBJ2-3	.	.	TGTGCCAGCAGTGAGATGGCGGCAGATACGCAGTATTTT	CASSEMAADTQYF
TRBV27	TRBJ1-2	.	.	TGTGCCAGCAGTTCTTCCGGGGGGGCTAACTATGGCTACACCTTC	CASSSSGGANYGYTF
TRBV5-4	TRBJ2-1	TRBD2	.	TGTGCCAGCGGACTAGCGGGGGCATACAATGAGCAGTTCTTC	CASGLAGAYNEQFF
TRBV2	TRBJ2-4	TRBD2	.	TGTGCCAGCACTAGAGTAGCGGGGGGCATTCAGTACTTC	CASTRVAGGIQYF
TRBV20-1	TRBJ2-5	.	once	TGCAGTGCTAGGAGAGAAGAGACCCAGTACTTC	CSARREETQYF
TRBV12-5	TRBJ2-7	TRBD2	.	TGTGCTAGTGGTTTGGTAATTGGCGGGGGGGCAAACTCTATAACCTACGAGCAGTACTTC	CASGLVIGGGANSITYEQYF
TRBV19	TRBJ1-5	.	few	TGTGCCAGTAGTATCGGTTGGACGGCGAATCAGCCCCAGCATTTT	CASSIGWTANQPQHF
TRBV29-1	TRBJ1-5	TRBD1	.	TGCAGCGTCGAGGGACAGGGGGATCAGCCCCAGCATTTT	CSVEGQGDQPQHF
TRBV29-1	TRBJ1-2	TRBD1	.	TGCAGCGTCGTAGGGACAGGGGATGGCTACACCTTC	CSVVGTGDGYTF
TRBV30	TRBJ1-5	.	few	TGTGCCTGGGGGACTGCCGAAAATCAGCCCCAGCATTTT	CAWGTAENQPQHF
TRBV6-5	TRBJ2-3	TRBD1	.	TGTGCCAGCAGTTACTCCTTGGACAGGGGGCAAGATACGCAGTATTTT	CASSYSLDRGQDTQYF
TRBV30	TRBJ2-7	TRBD1	.	TGTGCCTGGAGTGTAGTCGCAGGGGGCTACGAGCAGTACTTC	CAWSVVAGGYEQYF
TRBV4-2	TRBJ2-2	TRBD2	.	TGTGCCAGCAGCTCTAACGCAGCGGGGGGCCCCGGGGAGCTGTTTTTT	CASSSNAAGGPGELFF
TRBV20-1	TRBJ1-2	.	.	TGCAGTGCTCAGAACTATGGCTACACCTTC	CSAQNYGYTF